This record concerns one TCR beta chain sequence. The antigen is not known. Germline V gene sequence: CDR1 SGDLS, CDR2 YYNGEE. Trimming removed 4 bases from V and 8 bases from J; junction bases left unmatched: 15. This CDR3 spans 17 amino acids. This specimen belongs to a study of T cell repertoires and Cas9 in healthy adults. For the study at large: CD4 and CD8 compartments: SpCas9-reactive T cells profiled for potency, cytotoxicity, lineage. Study findings and constraints: SpCas9-reactive effector T cells were reportedly restrained in vitro by SpCas9-reactive regulatory T cells.

The repertoire was sequenced with immunoSEQ multiplex PCR; TCRdb's copy has only in-frame clones and lacks some. Among more than 20,000 clones listed, around 92% were seen once. This sequence originates from a human donor in good health. Source material: CD4+ effector T cells (CD127+, CD25-, CD137-, CD154-) from PBMCs; culture status not recorded. The V and J genes are TRBV9 and TRBJ1-4, with 9 bases that match TRBD1. CDR3 nucleotides: TGTGCCAGCAGCCTCCGGGACAGGGTGTTCCGGGGAGAAAAACTGTTTTTT. Protein sequence: CASSLRDRVFRGEKLFF. The full variable domain, its missing parts supplied by reference TRBV9 and TRBJ1-4, is DSGVTQTPKHLITATGQRVTLRCSPRSGDLSVYWYQQSLDQGLQFLIQYYNGEERAKGNILERFSAQQFPDLHSELNLSSLELGDSALYFCASSLRDRVFRGEKLFFGSGTQLSVL.